These T cell receptor beta chains were read from a single sample in a study of identical twins. TCRdb used MiXCR to reprocess the 5' RACE reads, holding one entry per CDR3 protein. The data contain about 700,000 distinct CDR3 sequences, around 6% of them singletons. The sequenced sample consisted of naive T cells sorted from blood. The receptors originated from a young man in good health. The conserved cysteine and the conserved F or W are not part of the CDR3 here.

j_gene,v_gene,CDR3aa
TRBJ1-4,TRBV5-1,ASSFPGTGGEKLF
TRBJ2-1,TRBV20-1,SAPGDVGEQF
TRBJ2-1,TRBV29-1,SVGDRELRNEQF
TRBJ2-2,TRBV28,ASSSPTGVGNTGELF
TRBJ2-5,TRBV10-3,AISAGYQTETQY
TRBJ1-6,TRBV20-1,SARVGSSYNSPLH
TRBJ2-5,TRBV27,ASSLNGLGAQY
TRBJ2-3,TRBV20-1,SARAGDYPTDTQY
TRBJ1-4,TRBV29-1,SVVDSINEKLF
TRBJ1-2,TRBV5-1,ASSLLTGNNYGYT
TRBJ2-7,TRBV2,ASSDGGLAGELGSYEQY
TRBJ2-2,TRBV29-1,SVPSGPGELF
TRBJ2-3,TRBV28,ASSPLAEGTDTQY
TRBJ2-3,TRBV20-1,SAEDVTDTQY
TRBJ2-7,TRBV12-3/TRBV12-4,ASSFRQGWEQY
TRBJ2-1,TRBV10-3,AIMDSASAYNEQF
TRBJ2-1,TRBV10-3,AISESSGVYNEQF
TRBJ2-5,TRBV28,ASSSSRANKETQY
TRBJ2-1,TRBV28,ASSGYSGTLRNEQF
TRBJ2-3,TRBV6-2/TRBV6-3,ASSYPTSGATDTQY
TRBJ1-5,TRBV28,ASSFDHSNQPQH
TRBJ2-3,TRBV5-1,ASSPMNQGNTQY
TRBJ2-6,TRBV11-2,ASSFPRRMAGGGANVLT
TRBJ2-1,TRBV12-5,ASGYGTSVIYNEQF
TRBJ1-5,TRBV14,ASSRITGQPQH
TRBJ2-7,TRBV18,ASSPGTSGSHEQY
TRBJ2-2,TRBV2,ASSERGRTGRVGELF
TRBJ2-5,TRBV3-1,ASSQPGQQETQY
TRBJ1-6,TRBV5-1,ASREETVAPLH
TRBJ2-6,TRBV11-1,ASSPLTGSYAFHNVLT
TRBJ2-1,TRBV12-3/TRBV12-4,ASRPTLAGLSSYNEQF
TRBJ2-1,TRBV24-1,ATSDLGHEQF
TRBJ2-2,TRBV6-1,ASTPSSRAGELF
TRBJ2-1,TRBV5-1,ASSLASSRNEQF
TRBJ1-3,TRBV5-1,ASSLAAGTSGNTIY
TRBJ2-1,TRBV24-1,ATSETGLASQF
TRBJ2-3,TRBV7-9,ASTQIGLGGDTQY
TRBJ2-4,TRBV12-3/TRBV12-4,ASSFGGWHAQY
TRBJ2-1,TRBV11-2,ASSLRAGASGNEQF
TRBJ2-7,TRBV19,ASGAGTAYEQY